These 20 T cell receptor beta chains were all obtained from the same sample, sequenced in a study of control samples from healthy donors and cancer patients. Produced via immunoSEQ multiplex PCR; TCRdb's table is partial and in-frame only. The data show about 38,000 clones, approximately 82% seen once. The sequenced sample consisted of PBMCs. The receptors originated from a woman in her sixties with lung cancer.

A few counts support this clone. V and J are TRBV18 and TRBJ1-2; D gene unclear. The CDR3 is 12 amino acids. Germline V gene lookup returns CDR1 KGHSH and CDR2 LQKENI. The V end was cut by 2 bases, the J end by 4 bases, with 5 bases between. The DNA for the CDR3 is TGTGCCAGCTCACCAGGGATCTATGGCTACACCTTC. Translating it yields CASSPGIYGYTF.

As DNA, the CDR3 is TGTGCCAGCAGAATGGGACAGGACATCGGCACCATATATTTT. As protein: CASRMGQDIGTIYF. The rearrangement uses TRBV2 and TRBJ1-3; 8 bases are a match to TRBD1. This CDR3 is built from 14 residues. After removal of 6 bases from V and 9 bases from J, the junction contained 10 bases not matched to a gene. CDR1 is SNHLY, CDR2 FYNNEI, per germline.

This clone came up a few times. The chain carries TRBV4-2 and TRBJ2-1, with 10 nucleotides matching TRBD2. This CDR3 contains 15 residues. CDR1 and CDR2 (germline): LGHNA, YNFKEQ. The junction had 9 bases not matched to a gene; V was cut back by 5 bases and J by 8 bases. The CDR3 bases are TGTGCCAGCAGCACAGGACTAGCGGCTAAGGATGAGCAGTTCTTC. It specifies CASSTGLAAKDEQFF.

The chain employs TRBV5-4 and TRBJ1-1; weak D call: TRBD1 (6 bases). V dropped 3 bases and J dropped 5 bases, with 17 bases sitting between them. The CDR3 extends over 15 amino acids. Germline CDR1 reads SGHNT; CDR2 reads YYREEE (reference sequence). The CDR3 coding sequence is TGTGCCAGCAGCTATGTGGGGGGCGGGCGAACTGAAGCTTTCTTT. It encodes CASSYVGGGRTEAFF. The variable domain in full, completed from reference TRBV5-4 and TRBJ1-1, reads ETGVTQSPTHLIKTRGQQVTLRCSSQSGHNTVSWYQQALGQGPQFIFQYYREEENGRGNFPPRFSGLQFPNYSSELNVNALELDDSALYLCASSYVGGGRTEAFFGQGTRLTVV.

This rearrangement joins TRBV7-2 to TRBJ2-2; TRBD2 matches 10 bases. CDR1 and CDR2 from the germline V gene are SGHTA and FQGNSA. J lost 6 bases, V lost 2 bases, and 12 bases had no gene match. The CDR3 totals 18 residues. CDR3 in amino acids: CASSLRSLVAGGAGELFF. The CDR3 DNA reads TGTGCCAGCAGCTTAAGAAGTCTAGTAGCGGGAGGTGCCGGGGAGCTGTTTTTT.

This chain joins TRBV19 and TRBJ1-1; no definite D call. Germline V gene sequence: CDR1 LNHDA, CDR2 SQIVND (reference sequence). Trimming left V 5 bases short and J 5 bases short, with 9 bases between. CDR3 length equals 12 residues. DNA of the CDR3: TGTGCCAGTAGTTTGCGTGATACTGAAGCTTTCTTT. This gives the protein CASSLRDTEAFF. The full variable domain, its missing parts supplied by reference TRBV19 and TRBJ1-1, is DGGITQSPKYLFRKEGQNVTLSCEQNLNHDAMYWYRQDPGQGLRLIYYSQIVNDFQKGDIAEGYSVSREKKESFPLTVTSAQKNPTAFYLCASSLRDTEAFFGQGTRLTVV.

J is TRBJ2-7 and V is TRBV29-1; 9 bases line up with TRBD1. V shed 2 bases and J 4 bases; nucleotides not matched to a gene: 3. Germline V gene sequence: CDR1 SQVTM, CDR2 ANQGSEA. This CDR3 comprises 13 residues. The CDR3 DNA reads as TGCAGCGTTGAAACGGGACAGGGATACGAGCAGTACTTC. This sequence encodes CSVETGQGYEQYF.

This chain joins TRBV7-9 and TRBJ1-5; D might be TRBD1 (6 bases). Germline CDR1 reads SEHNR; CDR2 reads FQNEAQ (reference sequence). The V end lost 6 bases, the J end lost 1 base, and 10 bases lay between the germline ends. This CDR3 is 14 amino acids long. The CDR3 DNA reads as TGTGCCAGCAGTTCCGGGACAAGCAATCAGCCCCAGCATTTT. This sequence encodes CASSSGTSNQPQHF.

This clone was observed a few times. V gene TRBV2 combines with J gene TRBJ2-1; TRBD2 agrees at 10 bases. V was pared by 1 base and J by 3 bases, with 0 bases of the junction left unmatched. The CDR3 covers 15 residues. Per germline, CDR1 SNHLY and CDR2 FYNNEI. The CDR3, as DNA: TGTGCCAGCAGTGAAGAGCGGGGGGGCTACAATGAGCAGTTCTTC. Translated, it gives CASSEERGGYNEQFF. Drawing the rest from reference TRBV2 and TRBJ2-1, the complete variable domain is EPEVTQTPSHQVTQMGQEVILRCVPISNHLYFYWYRQILGQKVEFLVSFYNNEISEKSEIFDDQFSVERPDGSNFTLKIRSTKLEDSAMYFCASSEERGGYNEQFFGPGTRLTVL.

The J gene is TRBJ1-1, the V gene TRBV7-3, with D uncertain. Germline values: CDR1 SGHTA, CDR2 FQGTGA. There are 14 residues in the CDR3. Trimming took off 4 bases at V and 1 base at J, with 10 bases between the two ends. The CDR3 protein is CASSSDGPNTEAFF. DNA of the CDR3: TGTGCCAGCAGCTCGGACGGACCGAACACTGAAGCTTTCTTT. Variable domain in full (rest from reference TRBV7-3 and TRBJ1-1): GAGVSQTPSNKVTEKGKYVELRCDPISGHTALYWYRQSLGQGPEFLIYFQGTGAADDSGLPNDRFFAVRPEGSVSTLKIQRTERGDSAVYLCASSSDGPNTEAFFGQGTRLTVV.

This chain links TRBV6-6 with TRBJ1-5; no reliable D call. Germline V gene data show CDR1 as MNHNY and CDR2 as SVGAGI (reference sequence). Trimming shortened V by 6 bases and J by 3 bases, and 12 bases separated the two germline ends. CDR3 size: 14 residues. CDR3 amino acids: CASRAGGDNQPQHF. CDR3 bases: TGTGCCAGCAGGGCGGGCGGAGACAATCAGCCCCAGCATTTT.

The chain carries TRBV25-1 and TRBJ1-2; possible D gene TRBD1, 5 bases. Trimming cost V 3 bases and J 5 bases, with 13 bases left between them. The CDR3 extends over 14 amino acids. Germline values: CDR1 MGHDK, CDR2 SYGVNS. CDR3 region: CASSEGGRVYGYTF. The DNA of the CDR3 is TGTGCCAGCAGTGAGGGGGGTAGGGTATATGGCTACACCTTC.

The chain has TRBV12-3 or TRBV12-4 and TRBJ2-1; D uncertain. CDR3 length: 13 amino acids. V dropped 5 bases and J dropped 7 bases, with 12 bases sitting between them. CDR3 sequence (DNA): TGTGCCAGCAGTCAAAGCCGGTGGAATGAGCAGTTCTTC. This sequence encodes CASSQSRWNEQFF.

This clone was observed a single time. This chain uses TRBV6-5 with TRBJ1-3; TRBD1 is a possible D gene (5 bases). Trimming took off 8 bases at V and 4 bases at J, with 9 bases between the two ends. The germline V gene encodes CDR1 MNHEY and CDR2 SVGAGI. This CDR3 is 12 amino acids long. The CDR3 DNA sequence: TGTGCCAGCGGGGCCGACGGAAACACCATATATTTT. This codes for CASGADGNTIYF.

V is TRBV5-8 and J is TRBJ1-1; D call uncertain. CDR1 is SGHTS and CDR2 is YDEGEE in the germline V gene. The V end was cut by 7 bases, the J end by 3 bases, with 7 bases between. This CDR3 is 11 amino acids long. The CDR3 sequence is CASQLYTEAFF. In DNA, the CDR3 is TGTGCCAGCCAACTGTACACTGAAGCTTTCTTT.

The CDR3 loop is CSASTGLNTGELFF. The CDR3 DNA follows: TGCAGTGCTAGTACAGGGTTGAACACCGGGGAGCTGTTTTTT. This chain links TRBV20-1 with TRBJ2-2; a weak D match, TRBD1 (6 bases). The germline CDR1 and CDR2 sequences are DFQATT and SNEGSKA (reference sequence). Trimming left V 3 bases short and J 1 base short, with 9 bases between. This CDR3 region has 14 residues.

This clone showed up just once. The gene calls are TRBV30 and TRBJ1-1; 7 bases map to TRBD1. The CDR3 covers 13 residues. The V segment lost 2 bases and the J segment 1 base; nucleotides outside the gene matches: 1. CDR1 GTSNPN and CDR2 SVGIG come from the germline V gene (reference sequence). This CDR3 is CAWSRDRNTEAFF. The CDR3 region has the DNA TGTGCCTGGAGTAGGGACAGGAACACTGAAGCTTTCTTT.

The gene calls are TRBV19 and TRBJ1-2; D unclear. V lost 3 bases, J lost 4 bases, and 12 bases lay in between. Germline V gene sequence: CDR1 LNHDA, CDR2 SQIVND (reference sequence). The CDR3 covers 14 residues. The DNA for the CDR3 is TGTGCCAGTAGTATCGCAGCCTGGGGCTATGGCTACACCTTC. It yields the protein CASSIAAWGYGYTF.

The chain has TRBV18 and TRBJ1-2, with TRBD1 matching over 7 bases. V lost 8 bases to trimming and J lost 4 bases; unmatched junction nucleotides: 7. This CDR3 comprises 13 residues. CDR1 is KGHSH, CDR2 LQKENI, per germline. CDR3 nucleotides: TGTGCCAGCCCTAGGGGGCAAACCTATGGCTACACCTTC. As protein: CASPRGQTYGYTF.

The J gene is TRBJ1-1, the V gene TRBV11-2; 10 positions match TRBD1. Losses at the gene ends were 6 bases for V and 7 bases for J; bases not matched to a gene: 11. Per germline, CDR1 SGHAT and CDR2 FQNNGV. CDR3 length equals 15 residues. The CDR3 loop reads CASSPLGTGADEAFF. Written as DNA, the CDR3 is TGTGCCAGCAGTCCCCTCGGGACAGGGGCTGATGAAGCTTTCTTT.